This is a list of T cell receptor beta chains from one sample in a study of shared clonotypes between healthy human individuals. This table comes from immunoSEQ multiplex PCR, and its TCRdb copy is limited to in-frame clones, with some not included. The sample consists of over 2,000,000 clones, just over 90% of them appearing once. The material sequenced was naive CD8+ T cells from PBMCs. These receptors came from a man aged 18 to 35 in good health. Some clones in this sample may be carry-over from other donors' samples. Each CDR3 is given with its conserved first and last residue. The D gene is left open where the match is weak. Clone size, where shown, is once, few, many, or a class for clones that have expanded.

CDR3: CASSPSGQGATGELFF
DNA: TGTGCCAGCAGCCCCTCGGGACAGGGGGCAACCGGGGAGCTGTTTTTT
D: TRBD1
V: TRBV7-9
J: TRBJ2-2
size: NA

CDR3: CASSGTHRTPYTF
DNA: TGTGCCAGCAGTGGAACCCATCGGACGCCTTACACCTTC
D: NA
V: TRBV9
J: TRBJ1-2
size: NA

CDR3: CASSLGFAYEQYF
DNA: TGTGCCAGCAGTTTGGGGTTTGCGTACGAGCAGTACTTC
D: NA
V: TRBV27
J: TRBJ2-7
size: NA

CDR3: CASSPIIAKNIQYF
DNA: TGTGCCAGCAGCCCAATAATAGCCAAAAACATTCAGTACTTC
D: NA
V: TRBV7-8
J: TRBJ2-4
size: NA

CDR3: CASDYEQYF
DNA: TGTGCCAGTGACTACGAGCAGTACTTC
D: NA
V: TRBV6-1
J: TRBJ2-7
size: NA

CDR3: CASSLKVQGGELFF
DNA: TGTGCCAGCAGCTTAAAAGTACAGGGCGGGGAGCTGTTTTTT
D: NA
V: TRBV7-3
J: TRBJ2-2
size: NA

CDR3: CASSLSGPAQETQYF
DNA: TGTGCCAGCAGTTTGTCAGGGCCGGCCCAAGAGACCCAGTACTTC
D: NA
V: TRBV28
J: TRBJ2-5
size: NA

CDR3: CASSESGGRGTDTQYF
DNA: TGTGCCAGCAGTGAATCAGGCGGGAGGGGAACAGATACGCAGTATTTT
D: TRBD2
V: TRBV25-1
J: TRBJ2-3
size: NA

CDR3: CASSRDGTQYF
DNA: TGTGCCAGCAGCAGAGATGGGACCCAGTACTTC
D: NA
V: TRBV27
J: TRBJ2-5
size: NA

CDR3: CASSLSGRAAYNEQFF
DNA: TGTGCCAGCAGCTTGTCCGGGAGGGCGGCCTACAATGAGCAGTTCTTC
D: TRBD2
V: TRBV7-3
J: TRBJ2-1
size: NA

CDR3: CASSYSMMDLKLFF
DNA: TGTGCCAGCAGTTACTCGATGATGGACTTAAAACTGTTTTTT
D: NA
V: TRBV6-5
J: TRBJ1-4
size: NA

CDR3: CASSSRTSRYNEQFF
DNA: TGTGCCAGCAGCTCCCGGACTAGCCGCTACAATGAGCAGTTCTTC
D: TRBD2
V: TRBV7-3
J: TRBJ2-1
size: NA

CDR3: CASSSDEGKLFF
DNA: TGTGCCAGCAGCTCAGACGAAGGAAAACTGTTTTTT
D: NA
V: TRBV28
J: TRBJ1-4
size: NA

CDR3: CASSWTGSSYEQYF
DNA: TGTGCCAGCAGCTGGACAGGGAGCTCCTACGAGCAGTACTTC
D: TRBD1
V: TRBV28
J: TRBJ2-7
size: once

CDR3: CASSPGGTPMNTEAFF
DNA: TGCGCCAGCAGCCCCGGGGGTACCCCTATGAACACTGAAGCTTTCTTT
D: NA
V: TRBV4-1
J: TRBJ1-1
size: NA

CDR3: CASSFYNSQGQFF
DNA: TGTGCCAGCAGTTTTTATAACAGCCAGGGGCAGTTCTTC
D: NA
V: TRBV28
J: TRBJ2-1
size: NA

CDR3: CASSLALYNEQFF
DNA: TGTGCCAGCAGTTTAGCACTCTACAATGAGCAGTTCTTC
D: NA
V: TRBV27
J: TRBJ2-1
size: NA

CDR3: CASSPPTEPNNEQFF
DNA: TGTGCCAGCAGTCCACCGACCGAACCGAACAATGAGCAGTTCTTC
D: NA
V: TRBV28
J: TRBJ2-1
size: NA

CDR3: CASDKGAGAFF
DNA: TGTGCCAGCGACAAGGGGGCAGGGGCTTTCTTT
D: TRBD1
V: TRBV6-1
J: TRBJ1-1
size: NA

CDR3: CASSSPPSEHEQYF
DNA: TGTGCCAGCAGCTCACCTCCCAGCGAGCACGAGCAGTACTTC
D: NA
V: TRBV9
J: TRBJ2-7
size: NA

CDR3: CASSLARVKGTEAFF
DNA: TGCGCCAGCAGCTTGGCCCGGGTAAAGGGCACTGAAGCTTTCTTT
D: NA
V: TRBV5-1
J: TRBJ1-1
size: NA

CDR3: CATSNLAGVHNEQFF
DNA: TGTGCCACCAGTAACCTAGCGGGCGTCCACAATGAGCAGTTCTTC
D: TRBD2
V: TRBV15
J: TRBJ2-1
size: NA

CDR3: CASSPRDRNTEAFF
DNA: TGTGCCAGTAGTCCCAGGGACAGGAACACTGAAGCTTTCTTT
D: TRBD1
V: TRBV19
J: TRBJ1-1
size: NA

CDR3: CASSLSGWGTGRKTEAFF
DNA: TGTGCCAGCAGTTTATCTGGCTGGGGGACAGGGAGAAAGACTGAAGCTTTCTTT
D: TRBD1
V: TRBV27
J: TRBJ1-1
size: NA

CDR3: CASTYRVGTIADLYNEQFF
DNA: TGTGCCAGTACCTACCGTGTAGGGACAATAGCGGACCTATACAATGAGCAGTTCTTC
D: NA
V: TRBV19
J: TRBJ2-1
size: NA

CDR3: CASSPSHGQGAKVYGYTF
DNA: TGTGCCAGCAGCCCAAGCCACGGACAGGGGGCTAAGGTCTATGGCTACACCTTC
D: TRBD1
V: TRBV9
J: TRBJ1-2
size: NA

CDR3: CASSAGDRREQYF
DNA: TGTGCCAGCAGCGCGGGGGACAGACGGGAGCAGTACTTC
D: NA
V: TRBV9
J: TRBJ2-7
size: NA

CDR3: CASSLFSALNNEQFF
DNA: TGTGCCAGCAGCCTCTTTAGTGCCCTCAACAATGAGCAGTTCTTC
D: NA
V: TRBV6-5
J: TRBJ2-1
size: NA

CDR3: CASSERLGTNEKLFF
DNA: TGTGCCAGCAGTGAAAGGTTGGGCACTAATGAAAAACTGTTTTTT
D: NA
V: TRBV25-1
J: TRBJ1-4
size: NA

CDR3: CASSLRDKYMEPQHF
DNA: TGTGCCAGCAGCCTCCGGGACAAATACATGGAGCCCCAGCATTTT
D: NA
V: TRBV5-8
J: TRBJ1-5
size: NA

CDR3: CASSKGASGTNNEQFF
DNA: TGTGCCAGCAGCAAAGGGGCTAGCGGGACTAACAATGAGCAGTTCTTC
D: NA
V: TRBV21-1
J: TRBJ2-1
size: NA

CDR3: CASRSAGGPLETQYF
DNA: TGTGCCAGCAGGTCGGCGGGAGGGCCGTTAGAGACCCAGTACTTC
D: TRBD2
V: TRBV7-8
J: TRBJ2-5
size: NA

CDR3: CASSYGGSSYNEQFF
DNA: TGTGCCAGCAGTTACGGCGGAAGCTCCTACAATGAGCAGTTCTTC
D: NA
V: TRBV6-5
J: TRBJ2-1
size: few

CDR3: CASTQGPTEAFF
DNA: TGTGCCAGCACGCAGGGGCCCACTGAAGCTTTCTTT
D: NA
V: TRBV5-4
J: TRBJ1-1
size: once

CDR3: CASSTRDGAYNEQFF
DNA: TGTGCCAGCAGCACCCGGGACGGAGCCTACAATGAGCAGTTCTTC
D: NA
V: TRBV7-9
J: TRBJ2-1
size: NA

CDR3: CASSLAGKSSYEQYF
DNA: TGTGCCAGCAGCTTAGCCGGGAAGAGCTCCTACGAGCAGTACTTC
D: NA
V: TRBV7-8
J: TRBJ2-7
size: NA

CDR3: CASSAGLAGTSTDTQYF
DNA: TGTGCCAGCAGTGCGGGACTAGCGGGAACTAGCACAGATACGCAGTATTTT
D: TRBD2
V: TRBV6-1
J: TRBJ2-3
size: NA

CDR3: CASSSPLREEAFF
DNA: TGTGCCAGCAGCTCCCCCCTGAGGGAGGAAGCTTTCTTT
D: NA
V: TRBV7-9
J: TRBJ1-1
size: NA

CDR3: CASSSARGYNEQFF
DNA: TGTGCCAGTAGTTCAGCGAGGGGGTACAATGAGCAGTTCTTC
D: NA
V: TRBV19
J: TRBJ2-1
size: NA

CDR3: CAWVGPPYNEQFF
DNA: TGTGCCTGGGTCGGCCCCCCCTACAATGAGCAGTTCTTC
D: NA
V: TRBV30
J: TRBJ2-1
size: once